Shown below are 5 T cell receptor beta chains from a single sample sequenced in a study of CD8 T cells in ankylosing spondylitis. Each CDR3 protein gets one entry after TCRdb re-called the 5' RACE reads with MiXCR. The top ten hold approximately 1% of the sample, which has fewer than 450,000 distinct CDR3 sequences, approximately 17% seen once. No antigen has been assigned to these receptors. Study-level findings and limits: Fewer than 10 highly homologous variants formed a TCR beta motif that appeared characteristic of ankylosing spondylitis blood.

The sequencing input was blood, either unsorted or a sorted T cell fraction (not recorded which). These receptors were obtained from a male donor with ankylosing spondylitis.

The rearrangement joins TRBV5-4 to TRBJ2-1; possible D gene TRBD1, 6 bases. Per the germline V gene, CDR1 is SGHNT and CDR2 is YYREEE (reference sequence). The V end lost 3 bases, the J end lost 5 bases, and 15 bases lay between the germline ends. The CDR3 loop spans 15 amino acids. The CDR3 sequence: CASSSDGTPNNEQFF. CDR3 coding DNA: TGTGCCAGCAGCTCGGACGGGACACCTAACAATGAGCAGTTCTTC.

In its sample, this clonotype was seen a few times. V gene TRBV5-1 combines with J gene TRBJ2-2; TRBD1 matches 8 bases. Germline assignment: CDR1 SGHRS and CDR2 YFSETQ. J was trimmed by 7 bases and V by 4 bases; bases with no gene match: 12. CDR3 length equals 16 residues. DNA of the CDR3: TGCGCCAGCAGCCGGGGACAGGAAAGGTTCATCGGGGAGCTGTTTTTT. Protein sequence: CASSRGQERFIGELFF.

This clonotype was seen more than once but under ten times. This chain links TRBV30 with TRBJ2-7, with 8 bases aligning to TRBD1. The V segment lost 3 bases and the J segment 5 bases; nucleotides outside the gene matches: 6. This CDR3 is built from 13 residues. Germline assignment: CDR1 GTSNPN and CDR2 SVGIG (reference sequence). CDR3 nucleotides: TGTGCCTGGAGAGAGGACAGGGCCCACGAGCAGTACTTC. It is translated as CAWREDRAHEQYF.

This clonotype showed up just a few times. The chain recombines TRBV6-1 with TRBJ2-7; 7 nucleotides agree with TRBD1. This CDR3 region has 14 residues. The J segment lost 3 bases and the V segment lost 6 bases, leaving 8 bases of the junction unmatched. The V gene's germline CDR1 is MNHNS and CDR2 SASEGT. The CDR3: CASRPRRQGYEQYF. The CDR3 bases are TGTGCCAGCAGACCTCGCAGACAGGGCTACGAGCAGTACTTC.

This chain connects TRBV6-5 to TRBJ1-2; no definite D call. The CDR3 has 12 residues. Germline CDR1 MNHEY, CDR2 SVGAGI. The V end lost 2 bases, the J end lost 4 bases, and 5 bases lay between the germline ends. The CDR3 sequence: CASSYPGYGYTF. The CDR3 nucleotides read TGTGCCAGCAGTTACCCCGGCTATGGCTACACCTTC.